Presented here are 27 T cell receptor beta chains from one specimen sequenced in a study of T cell responses to AZD1222 COVID-19 vaccine. The method was immunoSEQ multiplex PCR; TCRdb's version includes in-frame clones alone and lacks a portion of them. The table has about 73,000 clones, roughly nine tenths seen once. The sequencing used peripheral blood, collected 28 days after the second AZD1222 dose. The receptors stem from an adult who received the AZD1222 COVID-19 vaccine.

The chain recombines TRBV9 with TRBJ1-2, with a tentative D call TRBD1 (6 bases). Germline CDR1 is SGDLS and CDR2 is YYNGEE. This CDR3 region has 15 residues. Trimming removed 2 bases at V and 6 bases at J, with 17 bases between. The CDR3 region has the DNA TGTGCCAGCAGCGTTATCGACAGGCACCCTCATGGCTACACCTTC. It yields the protein CASSVIDRHPHGYTF.

The table lists this clone with a count of one. The chain links TRBV5-1 to TRBJ1-1, with 8 positions matching TRBD1. The V segment lost 6 bases and the J segment 4 bases; nucleotides outside the gene matches: 14. The length of the CDR3 is 16 residues. Per germline, CDR1 SGHRS and CDR2 YFSETQ. CDR3 protein: CASKVGAGGDFTEAFF. The CDR3 DNA reads TGCGCCAGCAAGGTCGGGGCAGGGGGCGATTTCACTGAAGCTTTCTTT.

The V gene is TRBV6-5, the J gene TRBJ2-4; no firm D call. The CDR3 is made up of 14 amino acids. V was pared by 3 bases and J by 0 bases, with 6 bases between. The germline gives CDR1 MNHEY, CDR2 SVGAGI. In DNA form, the CDR3 reads TGTGCCAGCAGTTATAGTTTAGCCAAAAACATTCAGTACTTC. This sequence encodes CASSYSLAKNIQYF.

The chain is built from TRBV24-1 and TRBJ1-5; 7 nucleotides align to TRBD1. This CDR3 is 15 amino acids long. CDR1 and CDR2 (germline): KGHDR, SFDVKD. Trimming at V came to 5 bases and at J to 5 bases, leaving 8 bases not matched to a gene. CDR3 sequence: CATSGTQGPDQPQHF. CDR3 sequence (DNA): TGTGCCACCAGTGGGACACAGGGGCCCGATCAGCCCCAGCATTTT.

V usage is TRBV12-1 and J usage is TRBJ2-7. TRBV12-1 is termed a pseudogene. This CDR3 is built from 15 residues. CDR3 residues: CASSPRDVVVYEQYF. CDR3 coding DNA: TGTGCCAGCAGCCCCCGGGACGTCGTTGTTTACGAGCAGTACTTC.

This rearrangement joins TRBV7-2 to TRBJ2-7, with a weak D call TRBD2 (6 bases). Germline loops: CDR1 SGHTA, CDR2 FQGNSA. Trimming cost V 5 bases and J 0 bases, with 8 bases left between them. The CDR3 runs to 13 residues. The CDR3 DNA follows: TGTGCCAGCAGCCCTAGCGTCTCCTACGAGCAGTACGTC. It is translated as CASSPSVSYEQYV.

This sequence joins TRBV25-1 and TRBJ1-2; 10 bases fit TRBD1. This CDR3 comprises 15 residues. The V gene end was trimmed by 4 bases and the J gene end by 3 bases; junction bases not matched to a gene: 5. In germline, CDR1 is MGHDK, CDR2 SYGVNS. The CDR3 spells CASSARTGGDYGYTF. The CDR3 coding sequence is TGTGCCAGCAGTGCCAGGACAGGGGGTGACTATGGCTACACCTTC.

This sequence joins TRBV28 and TRBJ2-6; 7 nucleotides agree with TRBD2. Per the germline V gene, CDR1 is MDHEN and CDR2 is SYDVKM. The J segment lost 3 bases and the V segment lost 5 bases, leaving 13 bases of the junction unmatched. The CDR3 is made up of 18 amino acids. The CDR3 sequence is CASSTSWGGGFGANVLTF. In DNA, the CDR3 is TGTGCCAGCAGTACTAGTTGGGGCGGGGGTTTTGGGGCCAACGTCCTGACTTTC.

CDR3 DNA: TGTGCCAGCAGTGACCCAGGGGACTATGGCTACACCTTC. Residues: CASSDPGDYGYTF. The chain employs TRBV2 and TRBJ1-2; perhaps TRBD1 as D (6 bases). This CDR3 is built from 13 residues. Trimming took off 3 bases at V and 3 bases at J, with 8 bases between the two ends. CDR1 is SNHLY and CDR2 is FYNNEI in the germline V gene.

The rearrangement uses TRBV12-3 or TRBV12-4 and TRBJ2-2, with a weak D call TRBD2 (5 bases). V gave up 11 bases and J gave up 4 bases, with 8 bases separating them. This CDR3 contains 11 residues. The DNA for the CDR3 is TGTGCCGGTCGGGGCACCGGGGAGCTGTTTTTT. It yields the protein CAGRGTGELFF.

The chain joins TRBV7-2 to TRBJ1-2, with unresolved D. This CDR3 region has 14 residues. Germline CDR1 is SGHTA and CDR2 is FQGNSA. V lost 2 bases and J lost 3, with 10 bases in between. CDR3 region: CASSLSRADYGYTF. The CDR3 DNA reads as TGTGCCAGCAGCTTATCTAGGGCTGACTATGGCTACACCTTC.

The rearrangement uses TRBV2 and TRBJ1-1; D may be TRBD1 (5 bases). V was pared by 7 bases and J by 3 bases, with 21 bases between. The CDR3 consists of 16 residues. The V gene's germline CDR1 is SNHLY and CDR2 FYNNEI. As DNA, the CDR3 is TGTGCCAGCACCGAAGGCCTTCCAGGGCGCGACACTGAAGCTTTCTTT. This translates into CASTEGLPGRDTEAFF.

The chain carries TRBV12-3 or TRBV12-4 and TRBJ1-5; perhaps TRBD1 as D (5 bases). This CDR3 has 12 residues. The V and J ends lost 6 bases and 15 bases respectively, with 18 bases between them. CDR3 sequence reads: CASSPGVGAVHF. The CDR3 DNA is TGTGCCAGCAGCCCGGGGGTGGGAGCAGTGCATTTT.

V gene TRBV15 combines with J gene TRBJ1-5; weak D call: TRBD1 (6 bases). The CDR3 spans 17 residues. The V gene's germline CDR1 is LNHNV and CDR2 YYDKDF (reference sequence). Trimming cost V 5 bases and J 1 base, with 18 bases left between them. This CDR3 is CATSFAAGAASNQPQHF. Here the CDR3 DNA reads TGTGCCACCAGCTTCGCGGCGGGGGCCGCAAGCAATCAGCCCCAGCATTTT.

V usage is TRBV5-6 and J usage is TRBJ1-5; TRBD1 aligns across 9 bases. Trimming took 4 bases from V and 3 from J; bases not matched to a gene: 8. Germline CDR1 and CDR2: SGHDT and YYEEEE. CDR3 length equals 16 residues. In DNA form, the CDR3 reads TGTGCCAGCAGCGCGCGGACAGGGGCCCTCAATCAGCCCCAGCATTTT. Residues: CASSARTGALNQPQHF.

As DNA, the CDR3 is TGTGCCAGCAGCTCGAAGGACAGGCGGAGCTACGAGCAGTACTTC. Translation: CASSSKDRRSYEQYF. The genes are TRBV5-4 and TRBJ2-7; 7 bases match TRBD1. The V gene end was trimmed by 3 bases and the J gene end by 3 bases; junction bases not matched to a gene: 9. CDR1 SGHNT and CDR2 YYREEE come from the germline V gene (reference sequence). This CDR3 contains 15 residues. Full variable domain (outside the CDR3, taken from reference TRBV5-4 and TRBJ2-7): ETGVTQSPTHLIKTRGQQVTLRCSSQSGHNTVSWYQQALGQGPQFIFQYYREEENGRGNFPPRFSGLQFPNYSSELNVNALELDDSALYLCASSSKDRRSYEQYFGPGTRLTVT.

The chain has TRBV7-8 and TRBJ2-7; D is possibly TRBD2 (7 bases). Germline assignment: CDR1 SGHVS and CDR2 FQNEAQ. CDR3 length equals 14 residues. Trimming removed 2 bases from V and 3 bases from J, with 11 bases in between. CDR3 region: CASSLRGGFYEQYV. CDR3 in DNA: TGTGCCAGCAGCTTAAGGGGGGGGTTCTACGAGCAGTACGTC.

The chain combines TRBV28 with TRBJ1-2, with 8 bases aligning to TRBD1. The CDR3 sequence is 14 residues long. Unmatched junction bases numbered 10, after V lost 8 bases and J lost 5 bases. The V gene's germline CDR1 is MDHEN and CDR2 SYDVKM. The CDR3, as DNA: TGTGCCAGCGCCGGGACAGGCAACGGATATGGCTACACCTTC. Amino acids: CASAGTGNGYGYTF.

V and J are TRBV24-1 and TRBJ2-7, with D possibly TRBD2 on 7 matching bases. Germline CDR1 KGHDR, CDR2 SFDVKD. Trimming took 12 bases from V and 7 from J, leaving 27 bases between them. This CDR3 is 15 amino acids long. The CDR3 is CAAWGGGGRATEQYV. CDR3 DNA sequence: TGTGCCGCATGGGGGGGAGGGGGTCGGGCCACGGAGCAGTACGTC.

The genes are TRBV2 and TRBJ1-2; 7 bases are shared with TRBD1. Unmatched junction bases numbered 6, after V lost 10 bases and J lost 4 bases. There are 12 residues in the CDR3. Per the germline V gene, CDR1 is SNHLY and CDR2 is FYNNEI. The CDR3 region has the DNA TGTGCCACCCCCCAGGGGGTCTATGGCTACACCTTC. Translating gives CATPQGVYGYTF.

CDR3 coding DNA: TGTGCCAGCAGAACGGACAGGGGATTTGATACGCAGTATTTT. Amino acids: CASRTDRGFDTQYF. V and J are TRBV2 and TRBJ2-3, with TRBD1 identical over 9 bases. This CDR3 region has 14 residues. Germline V CDR1 and CDR2: SNHLY, FYNNEI. The V gene end was trimmed by 6 bases and the J gene end by 6 bases; junction bases not matched to a gene: 7.

The chain is built from TRBV5-1 and TRBJ1-1; 8 bases align to TRBD1. Germline trimming cut 3 bases from V and 3 bases from J; bases unmatched to any gene: 1. The CDR3 is 13 amino acids. Germline CDR1 SGHRS, CDR2 YFSETQ. CDR3 sequence reads: CASSYRGYTEAFF. DNA for the CDR3: TGCGCCAGCAGCTACAGGGGGTACACTGAAGCTTTCTTT.

The chain uses TRBV24-1 and TRBJ1-5; unclear D gene. This CDR3 comprises 15 residues. The V and J ends lost 4 bases and 1 base respectively, with 10 bases between them. In germline, CDR1 is KGHDR, CDR2 SFDVKD. The CDR3 bases are TGTGCCACCAGTGACGCGACGGAGAGCAATCAGCCCCAGCATTTT. This codes for CATSDATESNQPQHF.

This chain joins TRBV7-9 and TRBJ2-1; 11 bases line up with TRBD2. Germline CDR1 reads SEHNR; CDR2 reads FQNEAQ (reference sequence). The CDR3 is made up of 16 amino acids. With 5 bases clipped from V and 2 bases from J, the junction kept 5 bases outside the gene matches. The CDR3 region has the DNA TGTGCCAGCAGCCCCGGGACTAGCGGACCCTACAATGAGCAGTTCTTC. Its protein is CASSPGTSGPYNEQFF. Full variable domain (rest looked up from reference TRBV7-9 and TRBJ2-1): DTGVSQNPRHKITKRGQNVTFRCDPISEHNRLYWYRQTLGQGPEFLTYFQNEAQLEKSRLLSDRFSAERPKGSFSTLEIQRTEQGDSAMYLCASSPGTSGPYNEQFFGPGTRLTVL.

J is TRBJ2-2 and V is TRBV5-1, with TRBD1 matching over 10 bases. This CDR3 spans 16 amino acids. In germline, CDR1 is SGHRS, CDR2 YFSETQ. The ends lost 0 bases at V and 1 base at J; junction bases unmatched: 0. Here the CDR3 reads CASSLGDRGNTGELFF. The CDR3 DNA reads as TGCGCCAGCAGCTTGGGGGACAGGGGGAACACCGGGGAGCTGTTTTTT. Variable domain in full (rest from reference TRBV5-1 and TRBJ2-2): KAGVTQTPRYLIKTRGQQVTLSCSPISGHRSVSWYQQTPGQGLQFLFEYFSETQRNKGNFPGRFSGRQFSNSRSEMNVSTLELGDSALYLCASSLGDRGNTGELFFGEGSRLTVL.

CDR3 sequence reads: CASSEYVGLSTGELFF. The CDR3, as DNA: TGTGCCAGCAGTGAATATGTGGGCCTGAGCACCGGGGAGCTGTTTTTT. The chain links TRBV2 to TRBJ2-2; D ambiguous. The germline V and J ends were trimmed by 2 bases and 4 bases, with 14 bases remaining between them. The CDR3 has 16 amino acids. Germline V gives CDR1 SNHLY, CDR2 FYNNEI.

The rearrangement uses TRBV5-5 and TRBJ1-6; no reliable D call. V was cut by 4 bases and J by 0 bases, with 11 bases left in between. This CDR3 has 16 amino acids. Germline values: CDR1 SGHKS, CDR2 YYEKEE (reference sequence). The CDR3 DNA sequence: TGTGCCAGCAGCGCATACACGAGCTCCTATAATTCACCCCTCCACTTT. It codes for CASSAYTSSYNSPLHF.